The source of this T cell receptor beta chain is a study of blood T cell repertoires in COVID-19 (TCRdb year 2020). For the study in its entirety: The collaborator samples originated in the United States, Italy and Spain and spanned the acute and convalescent phases of COVID-19. Where HLA class I and class II types were available, the types were taken from metadata supplied by the sample provider, not from assay-based typing. A de-identified subject ID, COVID-19 status, age in years and sex were almost always included in the sample metadata. The prospective study material was composed of cDNA or gDNA derived from T cells, B-cell-depleted T cells, or PBMCs. A freely available public database, intended as a resource for researchers studying the immune response to SARS-CoV-2, is where the repertoires were released. The samples were drawn from the first 160 participants of the ongoing ImmuneRACE study and from some 1,300 subjects provided by 6 global collaborators. Deeply sampled blood TCRbeta repertoires from subjects exposed to, actively infected with, or recovered from COVID-19 were included in the dataset. Paper-wide results and their limitations: Clinical and demographic metadata were provided uncurated, with the amount varying by source and participant.

Participants in the prospective study were aged about 18 to 95 years, lived in about two dozen United States geographic areas, and enrolled through a virtual design. In the prospective study, participants were assigned to cohorts based on the clinical history participants reported in a screening survey and a study questionnaire. For ImmuneRACE Cohort 3, a participant was defined as recovered based on two consecutive negative NP/OP PCR tests, clearance by a healthcare professional, or resolution of symptoms. In the prospective study, mobile phlebotomists collected whole blood, serum and a nasopharyngeal or oropharyngeal swab from each participant. Additional blood draws and questionnaires over an approximately 2-month period could optionally be provided by prospective study participants. Before DNA extraction, prospective study blood samples were shipped either frozen or at room temperature. The immunoSEQ Assay, a bias-controlled multiplex PCR, was used to amplify TCRbeta CDR3 regions from genomic DNA. The authors processed their data as follows. Nucleated cell counts per sample were estimated from amplification of reference gene primers within the assay. To quantify the absolute abundance of each unique TCRbeta CDR3 rearrangement, sequence reads were collapsed and filtered. Productive Simpson clonality was computed per sample as the square root of Simpson's diversity index over productive rearrangements. Held by TCRdb, this immuneACCESS table contains in-frame sequences only and omits some clones. Under half of the omission traces to an unresolved V gene where checked; the cause of the rest is unknown. The DNA gave D and trimming, while V, J and clone size come from that table. Present in this sample are approximately 310,000 clones, approximately 88% of which were seen just once. About 5% of the sample goes to the ten largest clones.

About this clone: Its antigen remains unidentified. Base qualities are missing; no much larger clone stands one base away. This sample also contains other DNA sequences that code for the same CDR3.

Looking up the germline V gene yields CDR1 SGHTA and CDR2 FQGTGA. CDR3 length: 16 amino acids, cysteine to phenylalanine. CDR3 DNA only is kept here, 48 bases in frame from base 1. V loses 0 bases at its end and J loses 0 bases; junction bases beyond the gene matches: 1. Rearrangement joined TRBV7-3 to TRBJ2-2; 7 bases in between match TRBD2. Sample: PBMCs or T cells enriched from blood (not recorded which). The TCR sequence derives from a man in his 60s who had recovered from COVID-19. The CDR3 protein is CASSLTLAANTGELFF. The nucleotide sequence is TGTGCCAGCAGCTTAACTCTAGCGGCGAACACCGGGGAGCTGTTTTTT.